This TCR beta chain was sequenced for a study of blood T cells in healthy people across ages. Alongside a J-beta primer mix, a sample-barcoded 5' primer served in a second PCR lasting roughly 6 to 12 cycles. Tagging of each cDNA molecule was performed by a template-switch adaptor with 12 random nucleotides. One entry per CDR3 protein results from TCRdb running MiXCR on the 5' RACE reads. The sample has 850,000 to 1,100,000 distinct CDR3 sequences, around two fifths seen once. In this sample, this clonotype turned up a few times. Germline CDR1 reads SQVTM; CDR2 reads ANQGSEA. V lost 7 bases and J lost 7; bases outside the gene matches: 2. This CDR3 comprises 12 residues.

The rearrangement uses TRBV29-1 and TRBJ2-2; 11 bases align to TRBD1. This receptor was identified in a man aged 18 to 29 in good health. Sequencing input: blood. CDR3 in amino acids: CSAGQGVGELFF. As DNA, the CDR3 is TGCAGCGCGGGACAGGGGGTCGGGGAGCTGTTTTTT.